The clone carrying this T cell receptor (beta chain) was seen only once. The antigen remains undetermined. This sample is drawn from a study of long-term antiretroviral therapy in people with HIV. Run at survey level, the immunoSEQ assay was version v3.0. Produced via immunoSEQ multiplex PCR; TCRdb's table is partial and in-frame only. The profile covers roughly 20,000 clones, with about nine tenths appearing a single time and roughly 3.7% taken by the ten largest. Study results and limitations: The study found narrower CDR3 length ranges in HIV repertoires than in controls. Someone took the blood between the mid-2000s and the late 2010s, maybe while older ART regimens were in use. Diversity went up after ART and still fell short of transplant donor controls. Within the repertoire, clones expanded before ART were dominant at all time points.

This CDR3 is 13 amino acids long. CDR1 is SQVTM and CDR2 is ANQGSEA in the germline V gene. V shed 5 bases and J shed 5 bases, with 13 bases lying between them. This clonotype originated in a young man with HIV. The rearrangement uses TRBV29-1 and TRBJ2-1; D could derive from TRBD1 or TRBD2 (6 bases each). The starting material was unsorted PBMCs, obtained 2.1 years after starting antiretroviral therapy. This CDR3 reads CSVLNREDNEQFF. The CDR3 DNA follows: TGCAGCGTTCTAAACAGGGAGGACAATGAGCAGTTCTTC.